These T cell receptor beta chains were read from a single sample in a study of blood T cell repertoires in COVID-19. Method: immunoSEQ multiplex PCR; TCRdb's copy keeps in-frame clones and lacks some. The sample lists 70,000 to 95,000 clones; more than 80% were seen once. Material: peripheral blood. The receptors were gathered from a middle-aged man with COVID-19, enrolled during active disease. The CDR3 runs from the conserved cysteine through the conserved F or W.

J: TRBJ2-1; V: TRBV7-8; CDR3: CASSLGLAGSPGEQFF
J: TRBJ1-2; V: TRBV2; CDR3: CASSKDRDAPRRGYTF
J: TRBJ1-4; V: TRBV2; CDR3: CATRDYFREKLFF
J: TRBJ1-2; V: TRBV29-1; CDR3: CSVVEQGASGYTF
J: TRBJ1-1; V: TRBV3-1/TRBV3-2; CDR3: CASSQQGNTEAFF
J: TRBJ1-2; V: TRBV7-9; CDR3: CASSLAGGAYYGYTF
J: TRBJ1-2; V: TRBV30; CDR3: CAWSVPRGSYGYTF
J: TRBJ1-5; V: TRBV7-2; CDR3: CASSLGGDRYQPQHF
J: TRBJ1-1; V: TRBV5-1; CDR3: CASSLIGEVDAEAFF
J: TRBJ2-2; V: TRBV5-1; CDR3: CASSTIPGGSRGELFF
J: TRBJ2-7; V: TRBV11-3; CDR3: CASSQDGQGAYEQYF
J: TRBJ2-3; V: TRBV7-2; CDR3: CASSLALVGHTQYF
J: TRBJ1-5; V: TRBV30; CDR3: CAWSVRGGWEPQHF
J: TRBJ1-2; V: TRBV10-3; CDR3: CAISERQGHGYTF
J: TRBJ2-1; V: TRBV2; CDR3: CASSEQSSGGGYNEQFF
J: TRBJ2-7; V: TRBV3-1/TRBV3-2; CDR3: CASNVRGGNEQYF
J: TRBJ2-5; V: TRBV10-3; CDR3: CAISESGLAGVETQYF
J: TRBJ1-2; V: TRBV7-8; CDR3: CASSLMAQGGDYGYTF
J: TRBJ2-1; V: TRBV5-1; CDR3: CASSLRNEQFF
J: TRBJ2-5; V: TRBV4-1; CDR3: CASKASEAASETQYF
J: TRBJ2-7; V: TRBV2; CDR3: CASRGGGQGKNEQYF
J: TRBJ2-2; V: TRBV30; CDR3: CAWSVRFTGTTGELFF
J: TRBJ2-5; V: TRBV7-7; CDR3: CASSLAAGGETQYF
J: TRBJ1-3; V: TRBV5-1; CDR3: CASSERTGGNTIYF
J: TRBJ2-1; V: TRBV6-5; CDR3: CASRALAANEQFF
J: TRBJ1-6; V: TRBV6-1; CDR3: CASSEALRVPPLHF
J: TRBJ1-2; V: TRBV7-2; CDR3: CASSITGTGTYTF
J: TRBJ1-1; V: TRBV28; CDR3: CLHRGYWDTEAFF
J: TRBJ1-4; V: TRBV10-1; CDR3: CASSLDRVGEKLFF
J: TRBJ2-5; V: TRBV2; CDR3: CASSELEETQYF
J: TRBJ1-5; V: TRBV11-2; CDR3: CASSLGQTQPQHF
J: TRBJ1-4; V: TRBV27; CDR3: CASSRQGQGAYVEKLFF
J: TRBJ1-5; V: TRBV28; CDR3: CASSLRGQPVYSNQPQHF
J: TRBJ1-2; V: TRBV28; CDR3: CASNKRGGSYGYTF
J: TRBJ2-3; V: TRBV27; CDR3: CASRPNRVTDTQYF
J: TRBJ2-6; V: TRBV5-4; CDR3: CASSGPGQGRFGANVLTF
J: TRBJ1-1; V: TRBV18; CDR3: CASSLGSRDPEAFF
J: TRBJ1-1; V: TRBV5-1; CDR3: CASSLGVNTEAFF
J: TRBJ2-1; V: TRBV27; CDR3: CASSSLQGANYNEQFF
J: TRBJ2-3; V: TRBV27; CDR3: CASSSPSGGRISTDTQYF
J: TRBJ1-5; V: TRBV27; CDR3: CACRGTGGQPQHF
J: TRBJ2-3; V: TRBV5-1; CDR3: CASSLAGGSLRTDTQYF
J: TRBJ1-2; V: TRBV24-1; CDR3: CATSDSSGSTTF
J: TRBJ2-7; V: TRBV14; CDR3: CASSQAGPEQYF
J: TRBJ2-3; V: TRBV5-1; CDR3: CASSWERQGGADTQYF
J: TRBJ1-6; V: TRBV2; CDR3: CASSERPGNSPLHF
J: TRBJ2-5; V: TRBV15; CDR3: CATSHRAIETQYF
J: TRBJ2-3; V: TRBV27; CDR3: CASRTGSWGTDTQYF
J: TRBJ1-2; V: TRBV30; CDR3: CAWSRGGINGYTF
J: TRBJ1-6; V: TRBV19; CDR3: CACKDRLLNSSPLHF
J: TRBJ1-2; V: TRBV19; CDR3: CASSYRGLEYGYTF
J: TRBJ1-1; V: TRBV7-9; CDR3: CASSLGDLNTEAFF
J: TRBJ2-7; V: TRBV2; CDR3: CASKGRGLYEQYF